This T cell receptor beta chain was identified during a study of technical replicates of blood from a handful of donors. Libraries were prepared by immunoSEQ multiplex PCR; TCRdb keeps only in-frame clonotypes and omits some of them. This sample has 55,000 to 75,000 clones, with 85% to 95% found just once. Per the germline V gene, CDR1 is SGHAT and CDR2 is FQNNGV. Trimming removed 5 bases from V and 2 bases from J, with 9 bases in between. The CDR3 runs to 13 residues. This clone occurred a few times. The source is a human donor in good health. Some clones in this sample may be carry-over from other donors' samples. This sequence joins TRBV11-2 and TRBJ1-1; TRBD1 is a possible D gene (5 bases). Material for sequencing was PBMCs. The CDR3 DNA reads TGTGCCAGCAGCGTCAGGGTTAACACTGAAGCTTTCTTT. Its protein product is CASSVRVNTEAFF.